This TCR beta chain stems from a study of CD8+ T cells in alopecia areata. Study information: Treatment of the treated patients consisted of oral tofacitinib, 5 to 10 mg twice daily. Tofacitinib therapy took 6 to 18 months; 6 months off drug came after.

The germline V gene has CDR1 MGHDK and CDR2 SYGVNS. This CDR3 is built from 11 residues. V dropped 5 bases and J dropped 4 bases, with 5 bases sitting between them. Sequencing used cDNA as its template, made by extracting RNA and reverse transcribing it. Sequencing was performed with immunoSEQ multiplex PCR; in TCRdb, only in-frame clones are kept and a portion is missing. This table has roughly 200,000 clones, about 48% appearing once. This sample's treatment: oral pan-JAK inhibitor, 5-10 mg twice daily. Peripheral blood, together with lesional scalp punch biopsies, was collected from alopecia areata patients.

The sample in question was CD8+ T cells sorted from blood, obtained at week 24, from a patient treated with tofacitinib. The rearrangement uses TRBV25-1 and TRBJ1-2; no definite D call. The clonotype comes from a human donor with alopecia areata. The CDR3 DNA sequence: TGTGCCAGCAGTAACCTCTATGGCTACACCTTC. Amino acids: CASSNLYGYTF.